These 13 T cell receptor beta chains originate from one sample sequenced in a study of CD8+CD57+ T cells in acquired aplastic anemia (dated 2018 in TCRdb). What the study reported, not specific to this receptor: In patients, diversity was lower in CD8+CD57+ cells than in the total CD4+ and CD8+ cell pools.

The antigens for these receptors are not known. Reads for this sample came from an Illumina HiSeq 2000. Genomic DNA was used as template for profiling of TCR beta VDJ combinations and CDR3 sequences. In-frame beta chains were kept once TCRdb had trimmed the public reads at Q25 with fastp and called clones with MiXCR. Records with the same CDR3 protein are collapsed into one entry carrying the most frequent genes and DNA. The sample table records almost 20,000 distinct CDR3 sequences; 40% of these occur just once. Of the sample, around 87% is held by the ten largest clones. Flow cytometry had shown CD8+CD57+ cell expansion in the patients selected for sequencing. The specimen sequenced was CD8+CD57+ T cells sorted from PBMCs. The sample's cell subset or site label, decoded: bead-enriched CD8+CD57+ effector memory T cells from SAA patients. These receptors all come from a human donor with aplastic anemia.

The rearrangement links TRBV29-1 to TRBJ1-2; possible D gene TRBD1, 6 bases. The CDR3 runs 13 residues. V lost 5 bases, J lost 2 bases, and 12 bases lay in between. CDR1 is SQVTM, CDR2 ANQGSEA, per germline. The CDR3 loop is CSVKETGNYGYTF. The CDR3 DNA reads as TGCAGCGTTAAGGAAACAGGGAACTATGGCTACACCTTC.

The chain recombines TRBV19 with TRBJ2-2; no clear D. The CDR3 extends over 13 amino acids. From germline, CDR1 is LNHDA and CDR2 SQIVND (reference sequence). Trimming shortened V by 5 bases and J by 1 base, and 5 bases separated the two germline ends. This CDR3 reads CASSEQNTGELFF. DNA of the CDR3: TGTGCCAGTAGTGAGCAGAACACCGGGGAGCTGTTTTTT.

This clonotype was observed a handful of times. This chain links TRBV25-1 with TRBJ2-5; no clear D. Trimming removed 1 base at V and 9 bases at J, with 24 bases between. Germline V gene lookup returns CDR1 MGHDK and CDR2 SYGVNS. The CDR3 spans 17 residues. This chain's CDR3 is CASSESAPGRRQPPQYF. Written as DNA, the CDR3 is TGTGCCAGCAGTGAATCTGCCCCGGGTAGGCGTCAGCCCCCCCAGTACTTC.

This clonotype was counted between two and nine times. A read error may be the cause here, since a much bigger clone is one base away. V and J are TRBV7-3 and TRBJ2-1; D not resolved. This CDR3 has 13 residues. Germline CDR1 SGHTA, CDR2 FQGTGA. The V end lost 11 bases, the J end lost 7 bases, and 18 bases lay between the germline ends. The CDR3 coding sequence is TGTGCCGGCTCCTTAGAAGGGCTGAATGAGCAGTTCTTC. This translates into CAGSLEGLNEQFF.

The chain couples TRBV18 to TRBJ2-3; no definite D call. The CDR3 is made up of 14 amino acids. Trimming took off 8 bases at V and 2 bases at J, with 14 bases between the two ends. Germline V CDR1 and CDR2: KGHSH, LQKENI. The DNA of the CDR3 is TGTGCCAGCCAACGCCGAACACACACAGATACGCAGTATTTT. Its protein product is CASQRRTHTDTQYF. The full variable domain, rest sourced from reference TRBV18 and TRBJ2-3, is NAGVMQNPRHLVRRRGQEARLRCSPMKGHSHVYWYRQLPEEGLKFMVYLQKENIIDESGMPKERFSAEFPKEGPSILRIQQVVRGDSAAYFCASQRRTHTDTQYFGPGTRLTVL.

A few counts support this clonotype. V gene TRBV6-4 combines with J gene TRBJ2-3; D gene uncertain. V lost 6 bases, J lost 1 base, and 11 bases lay in between. CDR1 is MRHNA and CDR2 is SNTAGT in the germline V gene. This CDR3 region has 14 residues. Written as DNA, the CDR3 is TGTGCCAGCAGCGAAGGCCTAGGCACAGATACGCAGTATTTT. It specifies CASSEGLGTDTQYF.

A few counts support this clonotype. This chain uses TRBV4-1 with TRBJ1-5; 8 bases align to TRBD1. Germline V lookup: CDR1 MGHRA, CDR2 YSYEKL. CDR3 length equals 18 residues. The trim removed 5 bases at V and 1 base at J, leaving 13 bases unmatched. The CDR3 nucleotides read TGCGCCAGCAGCTCCTGGACAGGGTATGGTCCGAGCAATCAGCCCCAGCATTTT. It yields the protein CASSSWTGYGPSNQPQHF.

This clonotype appeared many times. This chain joins TRBV11-2 and TRBJ2-1, with D unclear. This CDR3 has 13 residues. Germline assignment: CDR1 SGHAT and CDR2 FQNNGV. Trimming removed 0 bases at V and 3 bases at J, with 3 bases between. CDR3 in DNA: TGTGCCAGCAGCTTAGAAGACTACAATGAGCAGTTCTTC. Protein sequence: CASSLEDYNEQFF.

This clonotype was found a few times. The rearrangement links TRBV12-3 or TRBV12-4 to TRBJ2-1; 10 bases match TRBD2. The V gene end was trimmed by 6 bases and the J gene end by 7 bases; junction bases not matched to a gene: 9. This CDR3 has 15 residues. CDR3 in DNA: TGTGCCAGCAGGAGGGGAGCGGGAGGGGGAAATGAGCAGTTCTTC. This encodes CASRRGAGGGNEQFF.

This clonotype was observed a handful of times. V and J are TRBV12-3 or TRBV12-4 and TRBJ2-1; weak D call: TRBD2 (7 bases). The CDR3 spans 15 residues. V gave up 3 bases and J gave up 7 bases, with 16 bases separating them. The CDR3 loop is CASSFGGRHLNEQFF. The CDR3 nucleotides read TGTGCCAGCAGTTTCGGGGGGCGCCACCTTAATGAGCAGTTCTTC.

The rearrangement uses TRBV20-1 and TRBJ1-2; D is possibly TRBD1 (5 bases). V lost 3 bases to trimming and J lost 4 bases, with 12 bases between them. This CDR3 contains 13 residues. CDR1 is DFQATT, CDR2 SNEGSKA, per germline (reference sequence). CDR3 in amino acids: CSASFPGPYGYTF. CDR3 sequence (DNA): TGCAGTGCTAGTTTTCCGGGGCCCTATGGCTACACCTTC.

The rearrangement links TRBV20-1 to TRBJ2-7; D may be TRBD1 (6 bases). The CDR3 spans 13 residues. Germline-derived CDR1 and CDR2 are DFQATT and SNEGSKA (reference sequence). V was trimmed by 3 bases and J by 5 bases, leaving 14 bases between them. The CDR3 is CSARYRVGNEQYF. The CDR3 coding sequence is TGCAGTGCTAGGTACAGGGTTGGAAACGAGCAGTACTTC.

This clonotype was detected a few times. The rearrangement uses TRBV7-2 and TRBJ2-3; D remains ambiguous. The CDR3 covers 14 residues. Deletions cut 2 bases from V and 0 bases from J, with 6 bases between. Germline loops: CDR1 SGHTA, CDR2 FQGNSA. CDR3 DNA: TGTGCCAGCAGCTTAATACCTAGCACAGATACGCAGTATTTT. This translates into CASSLIPSTDTQYF.